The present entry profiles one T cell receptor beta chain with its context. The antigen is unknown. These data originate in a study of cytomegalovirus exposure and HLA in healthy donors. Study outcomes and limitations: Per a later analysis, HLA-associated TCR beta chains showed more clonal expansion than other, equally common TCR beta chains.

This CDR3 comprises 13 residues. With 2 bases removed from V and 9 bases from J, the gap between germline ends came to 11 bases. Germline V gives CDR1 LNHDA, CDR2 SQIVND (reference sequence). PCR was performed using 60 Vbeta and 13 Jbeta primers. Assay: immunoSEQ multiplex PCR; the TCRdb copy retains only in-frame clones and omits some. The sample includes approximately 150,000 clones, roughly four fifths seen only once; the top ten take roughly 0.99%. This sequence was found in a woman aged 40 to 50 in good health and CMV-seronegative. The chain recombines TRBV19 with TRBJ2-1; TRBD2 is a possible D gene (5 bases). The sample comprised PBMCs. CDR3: CASSIQPEGEQFF. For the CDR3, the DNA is TGTGCCAGTAGTATACAACCAGAGGGTGAGCAGTTCTTC.